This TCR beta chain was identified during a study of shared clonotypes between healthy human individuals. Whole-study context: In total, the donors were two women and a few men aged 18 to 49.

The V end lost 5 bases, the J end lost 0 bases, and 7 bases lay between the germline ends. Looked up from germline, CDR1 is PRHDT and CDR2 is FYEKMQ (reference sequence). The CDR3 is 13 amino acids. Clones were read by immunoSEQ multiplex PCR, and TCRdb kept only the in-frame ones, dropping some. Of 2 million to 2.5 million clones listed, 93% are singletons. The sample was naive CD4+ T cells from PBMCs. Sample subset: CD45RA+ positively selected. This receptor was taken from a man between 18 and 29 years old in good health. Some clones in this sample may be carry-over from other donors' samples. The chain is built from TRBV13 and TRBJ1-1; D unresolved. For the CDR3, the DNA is TGTGCCAGCAGCCCCAGCATGAACACTGAAGCTTTCTTT. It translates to CASSPSMNTEAFF.